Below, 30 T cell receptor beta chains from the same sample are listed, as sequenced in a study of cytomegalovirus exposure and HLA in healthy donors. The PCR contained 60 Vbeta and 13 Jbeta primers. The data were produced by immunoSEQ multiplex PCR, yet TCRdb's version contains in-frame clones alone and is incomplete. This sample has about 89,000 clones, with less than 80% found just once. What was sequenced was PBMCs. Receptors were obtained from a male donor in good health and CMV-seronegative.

The CDR3 nucleotides are TGTGCCAGCAGCTTAGGATCTAGCGGGGGGGCCTACGAGCAGTACTTC. Its protein product is CASSLGSSGGAYEQYF. V gene TRBV11-2 combines with J gene TRBJ2-7; 12 nucleotides agree with TRBD2. In germline, CDR1 is SGHAT, CDR2 FQNNGV. The trim removed 1 base at V and 2 bases at J, leaving 3 bases unmatched. The CDR3 is 16 amino acids.

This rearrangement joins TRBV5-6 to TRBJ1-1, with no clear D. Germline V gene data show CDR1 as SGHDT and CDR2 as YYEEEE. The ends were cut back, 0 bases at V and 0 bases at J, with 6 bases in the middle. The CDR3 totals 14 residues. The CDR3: CASSLVRVNTEAFF. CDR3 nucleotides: TGTGCCAGCAGCTTGGTCCGGGTGAACACTGAAGCTTTCTTT.

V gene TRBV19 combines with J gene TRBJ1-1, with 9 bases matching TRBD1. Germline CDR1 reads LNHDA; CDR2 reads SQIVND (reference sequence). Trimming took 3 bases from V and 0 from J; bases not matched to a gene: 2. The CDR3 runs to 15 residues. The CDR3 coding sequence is TGTGCCAGTAGTATGACAGGGGGAATGAACACTGAAGCTTTCTTT. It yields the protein CASSMTGGMNTEAFF.

This chain's CDR3 is CASSPQGAQLETQYF. DNA for the CDR3: TGTGCCAGCTCACCCCAGGGGGCCCAGTTAGAGACCCAGTACTTC. The genes are TRBV18 and TRBJ2-5; TRBD1 matches 8 bases. Germline CDR1 reads KGHSH; CDR2 reads LQKENI. J lost 4 bases, V lost 3 bases, and 7 bases had no gene match. This CDR3 has 15 amino acids.

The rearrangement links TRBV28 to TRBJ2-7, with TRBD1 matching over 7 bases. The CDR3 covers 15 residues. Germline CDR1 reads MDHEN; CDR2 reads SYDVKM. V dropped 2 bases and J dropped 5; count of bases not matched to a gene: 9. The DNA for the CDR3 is TGTGCCAGCAGTTTAGGCTTAAGGGGGCTGAACGAGCAGTACTTC. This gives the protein CASSLGLRGLNEQYF.

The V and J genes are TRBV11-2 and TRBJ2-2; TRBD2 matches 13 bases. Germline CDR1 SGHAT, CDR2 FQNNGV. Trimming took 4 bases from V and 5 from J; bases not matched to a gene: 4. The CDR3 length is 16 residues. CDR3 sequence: CASSSLAGGFTGELFF. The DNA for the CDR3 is TGTGCCAGCAGCTCACTAGCGGGAGGGTTTACCGGGGAGCTGTTTTTT.

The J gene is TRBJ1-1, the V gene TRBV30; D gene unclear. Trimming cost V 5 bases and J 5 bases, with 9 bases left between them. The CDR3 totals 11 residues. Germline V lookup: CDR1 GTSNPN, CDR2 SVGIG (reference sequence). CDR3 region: CAWGGRTEAFF. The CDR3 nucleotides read TGTGCCTGGGGCGGGCGGACTGAAGCTTTCTTT.

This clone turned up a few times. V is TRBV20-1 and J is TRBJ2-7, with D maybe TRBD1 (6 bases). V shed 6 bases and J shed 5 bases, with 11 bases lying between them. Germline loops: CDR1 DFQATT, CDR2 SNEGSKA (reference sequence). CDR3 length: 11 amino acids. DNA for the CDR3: TGCAGTGCGCCAGGGGTGGACGAGCAGTACTTC. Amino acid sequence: CSAPGVDEQYF.

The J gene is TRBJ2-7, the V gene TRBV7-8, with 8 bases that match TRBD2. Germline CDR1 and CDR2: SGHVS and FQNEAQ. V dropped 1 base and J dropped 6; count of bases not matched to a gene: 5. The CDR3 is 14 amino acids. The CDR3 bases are TGTGCCAGCAGCTTAGGGCGGGAGGTCGGCGAGCAGTACTTC. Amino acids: CASSLGREVGEQYF.

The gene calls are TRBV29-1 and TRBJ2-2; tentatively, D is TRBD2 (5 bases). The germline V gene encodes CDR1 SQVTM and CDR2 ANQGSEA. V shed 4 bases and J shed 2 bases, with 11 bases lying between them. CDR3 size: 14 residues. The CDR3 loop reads CSVGGEFNTGELFF. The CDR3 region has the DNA TGCAGCGTTGGGGGAGAATTTAACACCGGGGAGCTGTTTTTT.

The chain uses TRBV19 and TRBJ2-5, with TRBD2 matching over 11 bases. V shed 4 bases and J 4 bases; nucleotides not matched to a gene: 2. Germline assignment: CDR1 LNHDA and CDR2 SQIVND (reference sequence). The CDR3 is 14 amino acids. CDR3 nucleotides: TGTGCCAGTAGTACGCTAGCGGGAGGAGAGACCCAGTACTTC. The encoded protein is CASSTLAGGETQYF.

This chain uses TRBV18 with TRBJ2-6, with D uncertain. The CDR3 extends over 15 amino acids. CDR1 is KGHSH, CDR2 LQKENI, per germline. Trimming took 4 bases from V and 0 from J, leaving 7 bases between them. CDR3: CASSQSGSGANVLTF. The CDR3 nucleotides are TGTGCCAGCTCACAATCCGGCTCTGGGGCCAACGTCCTGACTTTC.

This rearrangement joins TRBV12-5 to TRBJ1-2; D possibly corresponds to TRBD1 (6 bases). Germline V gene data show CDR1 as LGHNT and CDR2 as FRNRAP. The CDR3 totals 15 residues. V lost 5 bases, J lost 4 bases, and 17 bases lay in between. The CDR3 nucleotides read TGTGCTAGTGGTCCAGGGGTGGGTAAACTCTATGGCTACACCTTC. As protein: CASGPGVGKLYGYTF.

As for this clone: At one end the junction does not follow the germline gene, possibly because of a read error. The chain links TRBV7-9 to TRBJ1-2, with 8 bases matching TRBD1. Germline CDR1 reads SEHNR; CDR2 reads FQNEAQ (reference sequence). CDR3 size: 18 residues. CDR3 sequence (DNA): TGTTCCAGCAGCCCCCTTAGCGGTCGTGGACAGGGCGACTATGGCTACACCTTC. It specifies CSSSPLSGRGQGDYGYTF.

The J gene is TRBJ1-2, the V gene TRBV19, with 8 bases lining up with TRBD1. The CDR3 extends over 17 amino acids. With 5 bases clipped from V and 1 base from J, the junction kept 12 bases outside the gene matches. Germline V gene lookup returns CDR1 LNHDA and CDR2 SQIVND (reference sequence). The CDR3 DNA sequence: TGTGCCAGTAGTCCCCTTGGGACAGGTCCGCTTAACTATGGCTACACCTTC. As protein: CASSPLGTGPLNYGYTF. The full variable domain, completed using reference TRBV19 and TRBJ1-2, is DGGITQSPKYLFRKEGQNVTLSCEQNLNHDAMYWYRQDPGQGLRLIYYSQIVNDFQKGDIAEGYSVSREKKESFPLTVTSAQKNPTAFYLCASSPLGTGPLNYGYTFGSGTRLTVV.

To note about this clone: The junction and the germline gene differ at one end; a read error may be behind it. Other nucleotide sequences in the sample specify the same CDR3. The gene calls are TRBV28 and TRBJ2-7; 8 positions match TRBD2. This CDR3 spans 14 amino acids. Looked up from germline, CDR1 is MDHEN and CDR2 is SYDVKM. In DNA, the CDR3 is TGTGCCAGTGACTCCGGGACTAGTATCCACGAGCAGTACTTT. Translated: CASDSGTSIHEQYF.

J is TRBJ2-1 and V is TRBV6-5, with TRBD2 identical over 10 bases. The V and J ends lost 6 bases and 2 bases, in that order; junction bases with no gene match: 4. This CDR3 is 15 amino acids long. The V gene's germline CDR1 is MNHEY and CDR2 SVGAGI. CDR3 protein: CASSLGLATYNEQFF. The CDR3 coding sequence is TGTGCCAGCAGCTTGGGACTAGCGACCTACAATGAGCAGTTCTTC.

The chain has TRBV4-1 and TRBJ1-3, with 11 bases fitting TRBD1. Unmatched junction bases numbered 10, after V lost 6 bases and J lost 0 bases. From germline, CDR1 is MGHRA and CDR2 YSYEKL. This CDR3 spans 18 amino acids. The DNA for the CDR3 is TGCGCCAGCAGGAGGACAGGGGGCTCCGATTTCTCTGGAAACACCATATATTTT. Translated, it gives CASRRTGGSDFSGNTIYF.

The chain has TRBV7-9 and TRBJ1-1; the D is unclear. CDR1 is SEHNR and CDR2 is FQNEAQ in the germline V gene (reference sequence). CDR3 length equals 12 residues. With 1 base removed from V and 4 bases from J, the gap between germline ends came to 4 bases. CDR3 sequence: CASSLDSTEAFF. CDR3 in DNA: TGTGCCAGCAGCTTAGACTCCACTGAAGCTTTCTTT.

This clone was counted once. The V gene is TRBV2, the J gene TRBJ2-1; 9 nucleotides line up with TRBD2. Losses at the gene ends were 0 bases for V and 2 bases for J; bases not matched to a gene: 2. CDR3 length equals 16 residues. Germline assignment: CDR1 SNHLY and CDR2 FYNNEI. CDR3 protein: CASSEAAGGAYNEQFF. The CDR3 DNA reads TGTGCCAGCAGTGAAGCTGCGGGGGGGGCCTACAATGAGCAGTTCTTC.

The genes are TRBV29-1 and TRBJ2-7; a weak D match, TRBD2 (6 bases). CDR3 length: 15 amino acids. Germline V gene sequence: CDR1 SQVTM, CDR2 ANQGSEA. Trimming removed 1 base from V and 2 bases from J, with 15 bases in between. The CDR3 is CSVEVRLVGAYEQYF. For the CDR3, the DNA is TGCAGCGTTGAAGTCCGACTAGTAGGGGCCTACGAGCAGTACTTC.

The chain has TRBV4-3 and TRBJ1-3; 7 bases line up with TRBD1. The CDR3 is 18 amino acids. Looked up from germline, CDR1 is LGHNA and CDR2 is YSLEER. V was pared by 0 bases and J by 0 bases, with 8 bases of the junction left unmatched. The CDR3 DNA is TGCGCCAGCAGCCAAGATTGGGGACAGATTTACTCTGGAAACACCATATATTTT. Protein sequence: CASSQDWGQIYSGNTIYF.

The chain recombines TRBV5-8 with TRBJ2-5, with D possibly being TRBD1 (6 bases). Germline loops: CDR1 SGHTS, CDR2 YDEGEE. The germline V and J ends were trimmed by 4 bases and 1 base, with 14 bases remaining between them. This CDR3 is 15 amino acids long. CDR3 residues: CASSPRTGPQETQYF. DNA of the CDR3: TGTGCCAGCAGCCCACGAACAGGGCCCCAAGAGACCCAGTACTTC. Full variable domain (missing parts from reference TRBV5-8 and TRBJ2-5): EAGVTQSPTHLIKTRGQQATLRCSPISGHTSVYWYQQALGLGLQFLLWYDEGEERNRGNFPPRFSGRQFPNYSSELNVNALELEDSALYLCASSPRTGPQETQYFGPGTRLLVL.

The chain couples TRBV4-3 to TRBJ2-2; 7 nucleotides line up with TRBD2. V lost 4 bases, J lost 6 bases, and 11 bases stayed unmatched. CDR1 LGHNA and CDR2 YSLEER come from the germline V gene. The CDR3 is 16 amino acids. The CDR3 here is CASSRRAGEVAGELFF. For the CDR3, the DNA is TGCGCCAGCAGCCGGCGGGCGGGAGAGGTGGCCGGGGAGCTGTTTTTT.

CDR3 DNA sequence: TGTGCCAGCTCACCAAGAGGATCCTCTGGAAACACCATATATTTT. Translated, it gives CASSPRGSSGNTIYF. The chain links TRBV18 to TRBJ1-3; D remains ambiguous. Trimming pared 2 bases from V and 0 bases from J, leaving 8 bases between. Looked up from germline, CDR1 is KGHSH and CDR2 is LQKENI. The CDR3 is 15 residues long.

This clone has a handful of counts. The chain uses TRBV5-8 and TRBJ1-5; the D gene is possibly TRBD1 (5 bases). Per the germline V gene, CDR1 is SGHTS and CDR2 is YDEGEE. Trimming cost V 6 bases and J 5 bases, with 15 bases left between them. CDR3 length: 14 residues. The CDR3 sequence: CASTGGRRDQPQHF. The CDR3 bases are TGTGCCAGCACCGGGGGGAGGAGAGATCAGCCCCAGCATTTT. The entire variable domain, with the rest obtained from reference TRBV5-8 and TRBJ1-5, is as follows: EAGVTQSPTHLIKTRGQQATLRCSPISGHTSVYWYQQALGLGLQFLLWYDEGEERNRGNFPPRFSGRQFPNYSSELNVNALELEDSALYLCASTGGRRDQPQHFGDGTRLSIL.

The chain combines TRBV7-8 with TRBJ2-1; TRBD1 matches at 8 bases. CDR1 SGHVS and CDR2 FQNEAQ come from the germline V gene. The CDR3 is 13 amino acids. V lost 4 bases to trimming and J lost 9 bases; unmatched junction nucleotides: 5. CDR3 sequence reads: CASSWGQVGEQFF. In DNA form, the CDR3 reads TGTGCCAGCAGCTGGGGACAGGTTGGTGAGCAGTTCTTC. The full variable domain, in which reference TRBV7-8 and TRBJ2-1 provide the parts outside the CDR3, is GAGVSQSPRYKVAKRGQDVALRCDPISGHVSLFWYQQALGQGPEFLTYFQNEAQLDKSGLPSDRFFAERPEGSVSTLKIQRTQQEDSAVYLCASSWGQVGEQFFGPGTRLTVL.

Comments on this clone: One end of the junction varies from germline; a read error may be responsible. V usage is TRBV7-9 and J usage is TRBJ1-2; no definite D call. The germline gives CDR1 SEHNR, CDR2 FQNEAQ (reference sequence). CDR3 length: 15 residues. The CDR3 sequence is CASSLATAGSYDYTF. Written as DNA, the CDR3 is TGTGCCAGCAGCTTAGCCACAGCCGGAAGCTATGACTACACCTTC.

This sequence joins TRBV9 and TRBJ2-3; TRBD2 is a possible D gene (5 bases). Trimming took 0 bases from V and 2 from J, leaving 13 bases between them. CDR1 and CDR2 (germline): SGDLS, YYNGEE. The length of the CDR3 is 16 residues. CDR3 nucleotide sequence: TGTGCCAGCAGCGTAGGGACTCCTGGCCACACAGATACGCAGTATTTT. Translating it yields CASSVGTPGHTDTQYF.

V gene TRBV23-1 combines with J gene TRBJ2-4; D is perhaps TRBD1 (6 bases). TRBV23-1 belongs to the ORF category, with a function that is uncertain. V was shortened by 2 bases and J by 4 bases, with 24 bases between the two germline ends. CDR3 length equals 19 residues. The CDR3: CASSQTNSPPGTLKNIQYF. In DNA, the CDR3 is TGCGCCAGCAGTCAAACCAATTCCCCCCCCGGGACACTTAAAAACATTCAGTACTTC.